These 16 T cell receptor beta chains were all obtained from the same sample, sequenced in a study of human T cells and chemical hapten exposure. One entry per CDR3 protein, called by TCRdb with MiXCR from the RACE reads. The sample has around 340,000 distinct CDR3 sequences, approximately 6.3% seen once. The time point: patch test 1, 2 weeks after DPC sensitization. Treatment reported: therapeutic diphenylcyclopropenone sensitization with weekly scalp DPC. The material sequenced was whole blood, taken in connection with sensitization to the hapten diphenylcyclopropenone (DPC). The receptors were gathered from a woman between 18 and 29 years old with alopecia areata. Some clones in this sample may be carry-over from other donors' samples.

A few counts support this clonotype. The genes are TRBV2 and TRBJ1-5; D not certain. This CDR3 spans 11 amino acids. V dropped 10 bases and J dropped 3 bases, with 7 bases sitting between them. Germline-derived CDR1 and CDR2 are SNHLY and FYNNEI. The CDR3 DNA sequence: TGTGCCACCGACGACAATCAGCCCCAGCATTTT. It yields the protein CATDDNQPQHF.

This rearrangement joins TRBV20-1 to TRBJ2-5; D is possibly TRBD2 (6 bases). The germline CDR1 and CDR2 sequences are DFQATT and SNEGSKA (reference sequence). V dropped 0 bases and J dropped 7 bases, with 12 bases sitting between them. This CDR3 has 13 residues. CDR3 protein: CSARDSTRGTQYF. DNA for the CDR3: TGCAGTGCTAGAGACTCGACTAGAGGGACCCAGTACTTC.

This clonotype came up many times. The V gene is TRBV29-1, the J gene TRBJ1-5; D unresolved. Trimming took off 5 bases at V and 5 bases at J, with 13 bases between the two ends. The CDR3 extends over 13 amino acids. Germline loops: CDR1 SQVTM, CDR2 ANQGSEA. The CDR3 nucleotides read TGCAGCGTTATTGAGGGATTAGATCAGCCCCAGCATTTT. It yields the protein CSVIEGLDQPQHF.

This clonotype occurred a few times. The chain employs TRBV28 and TRBJ1-4; 9 bases align to TRBD1. The germline CDR1 and CDR2 sequences are MDHEN and SYDVKM. V shed 11 bases, J shed 7 bases, and the junction held 17 bases outside the gene matches. The CDR3 has 16 residues. CDR3 in DNA: TGTGCCGGATCCAAATACAGGGGGCGCCTGGCTGAAAAACTGTTTTTT. This codes for CAGSKYRGRLAEKLFF.

The chain carries TRBV28 and TRBJ2-7, with a possible D match to TRBD1 (5 bases). The CDR3 loop spans 12 amino acids. Germline V CDR1 and CDR2: MDHEN, SYDVKM. The V end was cut by 10 bases, the J end by 1 base, with 11 bases between. CDR3: CATQRGSYEQYF. For the CDR3, the DNA is TGTGCCACCCAAAGGGGATCCTACGAGCAGTACTTC.

The chain carries TRBV10-3 and TRBJ1-1, with D possibly matching TRBD1 (5 bases). The CDR3 is 14 amino acids. The germline V and J ends were trimmed by 4 bases and 6 bases, with 15 bases remaining between them. Germline V gene data show CDR1 as ENHRY and CDR2 as SYGVKD. CDR3 nucleotides: TGTGCCATCAGTGCTCGGCAGGGTCAAGCTGAAGCTTTCTTT. Protein: CAISARQGQAEAFF.

This clonotype was detected many times. In DNA form, the CDR3 reads TGTGCCACCAGCACCAACGGACAGGGAAACTATGGCTACACCTTC. Translating it yields CATSTNGQGNYGYTF. The gene calls are TRBV24-1 and TRBJ1-2; 8 nucleotides line up with TRBD1. Trimming at V came to 7 bases and at J to 2 bases, leaving 8 bases not matched to a gene. Germline-derived CDR1 and CDR2 are KGHDR and SFDVKD. CDR3 length equals 15 residues.

This clonotype has a count of ten or more. This sequence joins TRBV5-6 and TRBJ2-7; possibly TRBD2 for D (5 bases). CDR3 length: 15 amino acids. The germline V gene has CDR1 SGHDT and CDR2 YYEEEE. V dropped 0 bases and J dropped 4 bases, with 14 bases sitting between them. For the CDR3, the DNA is TGTGCCAGCAGCTTGGGTCGAAACCGAGGGTACGAGCAGTACTTC. It specifies CASSLGRNRGYEQYF. The full variable domain, completed using reference TRBV5-6 and TRBJ2-7, is DAGVTQSPTHLIKTRGQQVTLRCSPKSGHDTVSWYQQALGQGPQFIFQYYEEEERQRGNFPDRFSGHQFPNYSSELNVNALLLGDSALYLCASSLGRNRGYEQYFGPGTRLTVT.

This chain links TRBV5-1 with TRBJ2-1; TRBD2 might be the D (5 bases). The CDR3 extends over 13 amino acids. Germline lookup yields CDR1 SGHRS and CDR2 YFSETQ. V lost 4 bases to trimming and J lost 0 bases, with 5 bases between them. The CDR3 reads CASSRGSYNEQFF. The CDR3 DNA follows: TGCGCCAGCAGCCGGGGCTCCTACAATGAGCAGTTCTTC.

This clonotype has a handful of counts. The chain combines TRBV24-1 with TRBJ2-5; 8 nucleotides line up with TRBD2. This CDR3 contains 19 residues. Germline V lookup: CDR1 KGHDR, CDR2 SFDVKD. V lost 7 bases and J lost 2; bases outside the gene matches: 20. In nucleotides, the CDR3 is TGTGCCACCAGCCTCCCGGGGGGGGAGAGAAGAGGTCGGCAAGAGACCCAGTACTTC. Its translation is CATSLPGGERRGRQETQYF.

This chain joins TRBV6-5 and TRBJ1-6; D is possibly TRBD1 (6 bases). Germline CDR1 reads MNHEY; CDR2 reads SVGAGI. V was pared by 4 bases and J by 8 bases, with 21 bases between. The CDR3 contains 17 residues. The CDR3: CASSSKEGEIWDSPLHF. The DNA for the CDR3 is TGTGCCAGCAGTTCCAAGGAGGGGGAAATCTGGGATTCACCCCTCCACTTT.

V is TRBV3-1 and J is TRBJ1-2, with a tentative D call TRBD1 (5 bases). V was clipped by 4 bases and J by 8 bases, with 17 bases between them. This CDR3 spans 14 amino acids. Germline CDR1 and CDR2: LGHDT and YNNKEL (reference sequence). The CDR3 here is CASSPKTGGWGYTF. The CDR3 region has the DNA TGTGCCAGCAGCCCAAAGACTGGGGGATGGGGCTACACCTTC.

This rearrangement joins TRBV5-4 to TRBJ2-1, with 8 nucleotides matching TRBD1. Losses at the gene ends were 4 bases for V and 4 bases for J; bases not matched to a gene: 7. Germline CDR1 reads SGHNT; CDR2 reads YYREEE (reference sequence). The CDR3 covers 15 residues. The CDR3 DNA reads as TGTGCCAGCAGCCCTGGACAGGGCCAGTACAATGAGCAGTTCTTC. Amino acid sequence: CASSPGQGQYNEQFF.

There are a few counts of this clonotype. The rearrangement uses TRBV4-1 and TRBJ2-3; D unclear. Germline-derived CDR1 and CDR2 are MGHRA and YSYEKL. The CDR3 is 18 residues long. Trimming pared 1 base from V and 7 bases from J, leaving 24 bases between. CDR3 sequence reads: CASSQVRVRTLERNTQYF. The DNA of the CDR3 is TGCGCCAGCAGCCAAGTCCGAGTAAGGACCCTGGAAAGAAATACGCAGTATTTT.

The genes are TRBV29-1 and TRBJ1-2; no reliable D call. CDR3 length equals 12 residues. V was cut by 1 base and J by 8 bases, with 11 bases left in between. Germline CDR1 SQVTM, CDR2 ANQGSEA. CDR3 sequence: CSVEGKGWGYTF. Written as DNA, the CDR3 is TGCAGCGTTGAAGGGAAGGGTTGGGGCTACACCTTC.

This clonotype has ten or more counts. The rearrangement uses TRBV7-6 and TRBJ2-7; D gene uncertain. Germline values: CDR1 SGHVS, CDR2 FNYEAQ. This CDR3 contains 14 residues. Trimming cost V 2 bases and J 6 bases, with 14 bases left between them. The DNA of the CDR3 is TGTGCCAGCAGCTTAACGGCCCTGAGGAGCGAGCAGTACTTC. Amino acid sequence: CASSLTALRSEQYF.